The sequence of this T cell receptor (beta chain) was determined in a study of OX40 agonist ivuxolimab in advanced cancers. Study summary: Those treated in dose escalation had hepatocellular carcinoma, melanoma, renal cell cancer or head and neck cancer.

People who had autoimmune disease history or systemic immunosuppression were excluded. CDR3 length equals 12 residues. Trimming pared 3 bases from V and 5 bases from J, leaving 6 bases between. CDR1 and CDR2 from the germline V gene are SGHKS and YYEKEE (reference sequence). Libraries were prepared by immunoSEQ multiplex PCR; TCRdb keeps only in-frame clonotypes and omits some of them. The sample includes fewer than 40,000 clones, 82% of them seen just once. This clone came up once. Its antigen remains unknown. The study's findings and limits: Certain nonresponding patients likewise had low normalized T-cell clonal expansion. Circulating CD4+ and CD8+ T cells showed clonal expansion by week 6 at 0.1 to 3.0 mg/kg.

This sequence was found in an adult with an advanced solid tumor such as melanoma, head and neck, liver or kidney cancer. The chain has TRBV5-5 and TRBJ2-1; a weak D match, TRBD2 (5 bases). Source: CD4+ or CD8+ T cells sorted from blood, taken in a trial of the OX40 agonist ivuxolimab. The CDR3, as DNA: TGTGCCAGCAGCTACGGGGACAATGAGCAGTTCTTC. Its protein is CASSYGDNEQFF.